This T cell receptor (beta chain) was recovered during a study of neurological immune-mediated disorders. Each CDR3 protein is one row after TCRdb ran MiXCR on the 5' RACE reads. This sample carries 26,000 or so distinct CDR3 sequences, 6.6% of them seen once, and the ten largest clones take approximately 8.9%. This clonotype was detected ten times or more. The CDR3 totals 12 residues. J was trimmed by 4 bases and V by 4 bases; bases with no gene match: 0. The unsorted libraries originated from 2 million PBMCs kept at -80 C. Material for sequencing was PBMCs. V usage is TRBV12-3 or TRBV12-4 and J usage is TRBJ2-5; 7 bases match TRBD1. This receptor was obtained from a woman aged 45-60 years in good health. The CDR3 region has the DNA TGTGCCAGCAGTTGGACAGGAGAGACCCAGTACTTC. This gives the protein CASSWTGETQYF.